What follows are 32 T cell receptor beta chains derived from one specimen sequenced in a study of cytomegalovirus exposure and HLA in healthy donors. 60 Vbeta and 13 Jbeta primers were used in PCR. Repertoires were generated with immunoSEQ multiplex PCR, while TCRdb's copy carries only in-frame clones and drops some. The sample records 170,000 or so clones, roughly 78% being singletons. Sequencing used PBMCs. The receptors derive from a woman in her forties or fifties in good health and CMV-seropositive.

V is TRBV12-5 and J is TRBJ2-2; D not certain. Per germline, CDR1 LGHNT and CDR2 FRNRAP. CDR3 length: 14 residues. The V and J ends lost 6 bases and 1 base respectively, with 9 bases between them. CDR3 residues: CASGGPVNTGELFF. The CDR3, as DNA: TGTGCTAGTGGGGGCCCCGTGAACACCGGGGAGCTGTTTTTT.

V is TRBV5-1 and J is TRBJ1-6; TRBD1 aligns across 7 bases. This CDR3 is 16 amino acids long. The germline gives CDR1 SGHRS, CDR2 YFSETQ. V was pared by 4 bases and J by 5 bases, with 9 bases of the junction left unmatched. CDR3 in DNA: TGCGCCAGCAGCCCCGAGACGGGACAGCATAATTCACCCCTCCACTTT. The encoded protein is CASSPETGQHNSPLHF.

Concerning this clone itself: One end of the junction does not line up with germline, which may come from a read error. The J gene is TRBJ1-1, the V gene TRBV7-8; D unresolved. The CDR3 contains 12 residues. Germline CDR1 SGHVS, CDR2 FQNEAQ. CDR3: CASSLRSGSASF. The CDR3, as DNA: TGTGCCAGCAGCTTAAGATCTGGGAGTGCCTCTTTT.

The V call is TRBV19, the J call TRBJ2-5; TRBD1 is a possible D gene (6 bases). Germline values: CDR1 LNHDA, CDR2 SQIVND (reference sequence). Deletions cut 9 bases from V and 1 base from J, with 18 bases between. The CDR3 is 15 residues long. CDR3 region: CASRSGRGFQETQYF. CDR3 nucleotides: TGTGCCAGCCGATCAGGCAGGGGCTTCCAAGAGACCCAGTACTTC.

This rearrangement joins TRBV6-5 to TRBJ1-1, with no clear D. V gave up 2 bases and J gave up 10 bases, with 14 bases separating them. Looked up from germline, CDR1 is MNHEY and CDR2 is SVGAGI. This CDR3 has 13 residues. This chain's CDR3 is CASSYSPDRTAFF. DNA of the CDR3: TGTGCCAGCAGTTACAGCCCCGATCGAACAGCTTTCTTT.

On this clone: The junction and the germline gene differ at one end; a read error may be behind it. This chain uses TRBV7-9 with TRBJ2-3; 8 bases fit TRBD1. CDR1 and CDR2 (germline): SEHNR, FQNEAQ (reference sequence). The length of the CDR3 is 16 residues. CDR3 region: CSSSFPRDRPTDTQYF. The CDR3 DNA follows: TGTTCCAGCAGCTTTCCCCGGGACAGGCCCACAGATACGCAGTATTTT.

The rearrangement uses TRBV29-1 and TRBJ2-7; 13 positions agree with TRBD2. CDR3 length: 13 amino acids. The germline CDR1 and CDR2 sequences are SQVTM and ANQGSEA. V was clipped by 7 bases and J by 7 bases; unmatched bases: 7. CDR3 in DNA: TGCAGCGGGGGACTAGCGGGGCTTGGGGAGCAGTACTTC. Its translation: CSGGLAGLGEQYF.

The CDR3 sequence is CASSQERRSGYEQYF. The CDR3 nucleotides are TGTGCCAGCAGCCAAGAGAGAAGATCCGGCTACGAGCAGTACTTC. The gene calls are TRBV4-2 and TRBJ2-7; D ambiguous. Germline V CDR1 and CDR2: LGHNA, YNFKEQ. V was trimmed by 0 bases and J by 3 bases, leaving 12 bases between them. The CDR3 runs to 15 residues.

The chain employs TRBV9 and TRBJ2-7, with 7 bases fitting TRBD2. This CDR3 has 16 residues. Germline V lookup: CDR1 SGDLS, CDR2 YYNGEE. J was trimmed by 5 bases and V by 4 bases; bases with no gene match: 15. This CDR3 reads CASSLRRSGVGNEQYF. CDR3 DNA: TGTGCCAGCAGCTTGCGTAGGAGCGGGGTAGGTAACGAGCAGTACTTC.

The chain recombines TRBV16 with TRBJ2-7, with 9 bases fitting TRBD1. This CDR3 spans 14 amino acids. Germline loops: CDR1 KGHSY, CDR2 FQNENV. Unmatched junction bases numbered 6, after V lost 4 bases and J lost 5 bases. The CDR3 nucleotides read TGTGCCAGCAGCCTAGCCGGGACAGGGAACGAGCAGTACTTC. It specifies CASSLAGTGNEQYF.

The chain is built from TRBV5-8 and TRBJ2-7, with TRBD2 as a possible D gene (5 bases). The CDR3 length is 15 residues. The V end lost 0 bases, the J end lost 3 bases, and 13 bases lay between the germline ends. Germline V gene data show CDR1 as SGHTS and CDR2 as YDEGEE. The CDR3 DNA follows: TGTGCCAGCAGCTTGGCAACACGGAGGAACTACGAGCAGTACTTC. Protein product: CASSLATRRNYEQYF.

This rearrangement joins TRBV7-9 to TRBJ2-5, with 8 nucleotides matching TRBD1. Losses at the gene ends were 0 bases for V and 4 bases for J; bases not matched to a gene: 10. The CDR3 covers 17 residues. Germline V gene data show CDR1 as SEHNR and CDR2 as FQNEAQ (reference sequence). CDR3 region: CASSLARVTGGRETQYF. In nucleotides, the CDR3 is TGTGCCAGCAGCTTAGCGCGAGTAACAGGGGGTAGAGAGACCCAGTACTTC.

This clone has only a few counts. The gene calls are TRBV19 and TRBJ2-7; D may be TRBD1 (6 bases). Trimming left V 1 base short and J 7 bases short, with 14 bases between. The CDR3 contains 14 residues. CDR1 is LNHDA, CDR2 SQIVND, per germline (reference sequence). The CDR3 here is CASSIALGQKEQYF. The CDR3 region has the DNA TGTGCCAGTAGTATAGCTCTTGGACAGAAGGAGCAGTACTTC.

CDR3 residues: CASSLRGYPYEQYF. The CDR3 nucleotides are TGTGCCAGCAGCTTGAGGGGGTACCCCTACGAGCAGTACTTC. The genes are TRBV5-6 and TRBJ2-7; TRBD1 is a possible D gene (6 bases). The CDR3 is made up of 14 amino acids. Germline CDR1 reads SGHDT; CDR2 reads YYEEEE. The germline V and J ends were trimmed by 1 base and 2 bases, with 10 bases remaining between them. Drawing the rest from reference TRBV5-6 and TRBJ2-7, the complete variable domain is DAGVTQSPTHLIKTRGQQVTLRCSPKSGHDTVSWYQQALGQGPQFIFQYYEEEERQRGNFPDRFSGHQFPNYSSELNVNALLLGDSALYLCASSLRGYPYEQYFGPGTRLTVT.

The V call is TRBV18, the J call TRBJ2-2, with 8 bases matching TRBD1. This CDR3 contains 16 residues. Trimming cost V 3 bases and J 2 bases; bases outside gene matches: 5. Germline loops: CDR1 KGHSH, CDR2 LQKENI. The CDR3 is CASSPRTGLNTGELFF. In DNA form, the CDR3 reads TGTGCCAGCTCACCTAGGACAGGGCTAAACACCGGGGAGCTGTTTTTT.

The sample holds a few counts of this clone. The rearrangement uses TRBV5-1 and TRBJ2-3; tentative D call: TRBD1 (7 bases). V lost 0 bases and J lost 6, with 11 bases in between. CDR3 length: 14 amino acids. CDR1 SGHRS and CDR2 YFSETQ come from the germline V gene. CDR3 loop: CASSLVSGGDTQYF. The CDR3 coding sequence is TGCGCCAGCAGCTTGGTGTCAGGGGGGGATACGCAGTATTTT.

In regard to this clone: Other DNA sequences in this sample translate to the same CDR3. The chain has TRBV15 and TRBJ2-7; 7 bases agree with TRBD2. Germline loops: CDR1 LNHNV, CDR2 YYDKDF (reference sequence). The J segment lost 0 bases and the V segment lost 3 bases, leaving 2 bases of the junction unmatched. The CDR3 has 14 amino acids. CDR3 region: CATSRGGDSYEQYF. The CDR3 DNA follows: TGTGCCACCAGCAGGGGAGGGGACTCCTACGAGCAGTACTTC.

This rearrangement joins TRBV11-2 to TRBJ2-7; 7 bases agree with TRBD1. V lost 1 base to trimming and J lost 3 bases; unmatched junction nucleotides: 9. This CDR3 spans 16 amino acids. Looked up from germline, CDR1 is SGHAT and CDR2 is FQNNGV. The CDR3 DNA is TGTGCCAGCAGCTTAGCCCCGACAGGGCGCCTCTACGAGCAGTACTTC. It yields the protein CASSLAPTGRLYEQYF.

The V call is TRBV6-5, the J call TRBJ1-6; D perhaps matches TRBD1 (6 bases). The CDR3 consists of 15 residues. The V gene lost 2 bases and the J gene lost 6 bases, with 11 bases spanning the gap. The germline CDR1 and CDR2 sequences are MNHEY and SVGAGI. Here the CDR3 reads CASSYGGAGNSPLHF. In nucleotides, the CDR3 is TGTGCCAGCAGTTACGGGGGCGCGGGTAATTCACCCCTCCACTTT.

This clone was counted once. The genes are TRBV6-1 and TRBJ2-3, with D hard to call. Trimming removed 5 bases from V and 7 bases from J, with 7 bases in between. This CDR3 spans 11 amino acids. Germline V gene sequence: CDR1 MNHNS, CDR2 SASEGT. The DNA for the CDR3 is TGTGCCAGCAGTTCGACTCATACGCAGTATTTT. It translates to CASSSTHTQYF.

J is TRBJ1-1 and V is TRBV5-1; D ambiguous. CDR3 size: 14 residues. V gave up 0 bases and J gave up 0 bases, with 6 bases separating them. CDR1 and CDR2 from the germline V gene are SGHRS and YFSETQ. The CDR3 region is CASSLASLNTEAFF. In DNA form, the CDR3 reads TGCGCCAGCAGCTTGGCCTCCCTGAACACTGAAGCTTTCTTT.

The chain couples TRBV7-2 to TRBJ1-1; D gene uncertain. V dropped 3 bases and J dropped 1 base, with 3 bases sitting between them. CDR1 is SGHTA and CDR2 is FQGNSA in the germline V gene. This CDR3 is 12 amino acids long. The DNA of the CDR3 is TGTGCCAGCAGCTTCGGGAACACTGAAGCTTTCTTT. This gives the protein CASSFGNTEAFF. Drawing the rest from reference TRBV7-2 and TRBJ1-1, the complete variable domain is GAGVSQSPSNKVTEKGKDVELRCDPISGHTALYWYRQSLGQGLEFLIYFQGNSAPDKSGLPSDRFSAERTGGSVSTLTIQRTQQEDSAVYLCASSFGNTEAFFGQGTRLTVV.

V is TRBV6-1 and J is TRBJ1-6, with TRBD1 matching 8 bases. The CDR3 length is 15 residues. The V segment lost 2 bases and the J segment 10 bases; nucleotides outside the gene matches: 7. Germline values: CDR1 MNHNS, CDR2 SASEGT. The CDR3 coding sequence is TGTGCCAGCAGTGAACAGCCAGGGGGCTACTCACCCCTCCACTTT. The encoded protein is CASSEQPGGYSPLHF.

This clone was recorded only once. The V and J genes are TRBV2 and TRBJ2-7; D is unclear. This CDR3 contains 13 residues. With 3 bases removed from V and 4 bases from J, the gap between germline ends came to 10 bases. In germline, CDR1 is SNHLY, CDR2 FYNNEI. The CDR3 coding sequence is TGTGCCAGCAGTGATATCGTATTTTACGAGCAGTACTTC. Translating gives CASSDIVFYEQYF.

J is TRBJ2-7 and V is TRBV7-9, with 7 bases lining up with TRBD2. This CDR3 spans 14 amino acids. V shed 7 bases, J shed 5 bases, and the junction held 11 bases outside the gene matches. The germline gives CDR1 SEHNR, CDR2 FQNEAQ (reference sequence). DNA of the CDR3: TGTGCCAGCACCCCAGTGGGGGGGGTTGACGAGCAGTACTTC. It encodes CASTPVGGVDEQYF.

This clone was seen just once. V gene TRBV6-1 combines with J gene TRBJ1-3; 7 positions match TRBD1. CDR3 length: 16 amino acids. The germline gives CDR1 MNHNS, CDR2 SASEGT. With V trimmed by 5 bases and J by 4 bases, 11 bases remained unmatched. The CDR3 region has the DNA TGTGCCAGCAGTAAAGGACAGGTTCCTTGGGGAAACACCATATATTTT. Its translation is CASSKGQVPWGNTIYF.

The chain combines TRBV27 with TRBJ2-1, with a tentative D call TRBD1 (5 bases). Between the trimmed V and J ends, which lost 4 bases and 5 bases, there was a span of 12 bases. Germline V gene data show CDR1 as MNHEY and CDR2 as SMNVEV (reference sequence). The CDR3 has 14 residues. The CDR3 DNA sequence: TGTGCCAGCAGTTCTCCAGCAGGGAACAATGAGCAGTTCTTC. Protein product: CASSSPAGNNEQFF.

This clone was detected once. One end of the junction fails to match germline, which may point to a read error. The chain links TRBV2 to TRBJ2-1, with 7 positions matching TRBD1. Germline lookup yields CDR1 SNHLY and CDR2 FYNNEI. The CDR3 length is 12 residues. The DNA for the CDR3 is TGTGCCAGCACTGAAGGGGGCCATGAGCAGTTCTTC. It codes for CASTEGGHEQFF.

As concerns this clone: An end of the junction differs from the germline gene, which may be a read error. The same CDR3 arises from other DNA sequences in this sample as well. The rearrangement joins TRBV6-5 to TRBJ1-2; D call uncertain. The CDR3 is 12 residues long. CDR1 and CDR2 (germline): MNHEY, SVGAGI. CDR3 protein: CASKRRGYGYTF. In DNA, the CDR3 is TGCGCCAGCAAGAGAAGAGGTTATGGCTACACCTTC.

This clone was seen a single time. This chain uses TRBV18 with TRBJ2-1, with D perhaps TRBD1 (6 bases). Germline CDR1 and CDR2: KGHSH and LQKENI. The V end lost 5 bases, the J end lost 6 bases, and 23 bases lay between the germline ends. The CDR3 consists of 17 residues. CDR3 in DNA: TGTGCCAGCTCAGAACTTCAGGGGATCTTACGAGGCAATGAGCAGTTCTTC. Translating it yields CASSELQGILRGNEQFF.

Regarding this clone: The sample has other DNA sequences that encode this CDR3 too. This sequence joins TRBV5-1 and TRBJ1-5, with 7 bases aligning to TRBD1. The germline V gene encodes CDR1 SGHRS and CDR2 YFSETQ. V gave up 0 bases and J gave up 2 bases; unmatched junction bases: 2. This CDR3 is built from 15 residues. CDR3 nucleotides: TGCGCCAGCAGCTTGGACGGACAGGGCAATCAGCCCCAGCATTTT. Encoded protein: CASSLDGQGNQPQHF.

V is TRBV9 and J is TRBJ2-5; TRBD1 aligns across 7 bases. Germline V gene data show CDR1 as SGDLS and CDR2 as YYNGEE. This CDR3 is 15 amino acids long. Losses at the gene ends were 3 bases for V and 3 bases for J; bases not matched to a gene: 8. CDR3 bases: TGTGCCAGCAGCGCTTCTGGGACAGAGAAAGAGACCCAGTACTTC. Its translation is CASSASGTEKETQYF.